These T cell receptor beta chains were read from a single sample in a study of T cells after yellow fever vaccination. TCRdb independently ran MiXCR on the 5' RACE reads; one entry per CDR3 protein. The data hold 600,000 to 750,000 distinct CDR3 sequences, with 10% to 15% observed a single time. The material was PBMCs, obtained on the day of the yellow fever booster vaccination. These receptor sequences come from a man aged 30-40 years who received the YFV17D yellow fever vaccine. Both conserved end residues are part of each CDR3. The D gene is left open where the match is weak. Part of the rows lack a size; the others show once, few, many or a class for expanded clones.

abundance	d_gene	v_gene	j_gene	CDR3aa	CDR3nt
many	TRBD2	TRBV3-1	TRBJ2-7	CASSPGLAVAYEQYF	TGTGCCAGCAGCCCCGGACTAGCGGTAGCCTACGAGCAGTACTTC
few	.	TRBV5-6	TRBJ2-7	CASSLVYPYEQYF	TGTGCCAGCAGCCTGGTCTATCCCTACGAGCAGTACTTC
few	TRBD2	TRBV6-1	TRBJ2-1	CAAAGTSGTRSYNEQFF	TGTGCCGCAGCCGGGACTAGCGGGACCAGAAGCTACAATGAGCAGTTCTTC
many	.	TRBV20-1	TRBJ2-3	CSARDMLARTDTQYF	TGCAGTGCTAGAGACATGCTAGCGCGCACAGATACGCAGTATTTT
.	.	TRBV29-1	TRBJ1-4	CSVLRDWPNEKLFF	TGCAGCGTTCTCCGGGACTGGCCAAATGAAAAACTGTTTTTT
few	.	TRBV7-9	TRBJ2-7	CASSPVDNEQYF	TGTGCCAGCAGCCCGGTAGATAACGAGCAGTACTTC
.	.	TRBV7-9	TRBJ1-6	CASSTSPGYNSPLHF	TGTGCCAGCAGCACCAGTCCGGGGTATAATTCACCCCTCCACTTT
few	.	TRBV5-1	TRBJ1-3	CASSLEPDSGNTIYF	TGCGCCAGCAGCCTGGAACCGGACTCTGGAAACACCATATATTTT
once	.	TRBV20-1	TRBJ1-1	CGAQKGGNTEAFF	TGCGGTGCCCAGAAGGGGGGGAACACTGAAGCTTTCTTT
many	.	TRBV7-9	TRBJ2-2	CASGPRTETYTGELFF	TGTGCCAGCGGTCCACGGACTGAAACCTACACCGGGGAGCTGTTTTTT
.	.	TRBV24-1	TRBJ2-3	CATSADSTGTDTQYF	TGTGCCACCAGTGCGGATTCGACGGGCACAGATACGCAGTATTTT
few	.	TRBV19	TRBJ1-2	CASSKQQGPYGYTF	TGTGCCAGCAGTAAACAACAGGGTCCTTATGGCTACACCTTC
few	.	TRBV20-1	TRBJ2-7	CSARVPKYEQYF	TGCAGTGCTAGAGTTCCTAAATACGAGCAGTACTTC
.	TRBD2	TRBV6-4	TRBJ2-1	CASSRTSGASYNEQFF	TGTGCCAGCAGTCGGACTAGCGGAGCCTCCTACAATGAGCAGTTCTTC
many	.	TRBV20-1	TRBJ2-1	CSARDPGGRRSSYNEQFF	TGCAGTGCTAGAGACCCCGGTGGGCGGAGGAGCTCCTACAATGAGCAGTTCTTC
.	TRBD1	TRBV7-2	TRBJ2-7	CASSTDRGAYEQYF	TGTGCCAGCAGCACAGACAGGGGGGCCTACGAGCAGTACTTC
few	.	TRBV9	TRBJ2-7	CASSQDGFSGQYF	TGTGCCAGCAGCCAAGACGGCTTTTCCGGGCAGTACTTC
few	.	TRBV20-1	TRBJ1-2	CSAGQDTNYGYTF	TGCAGTGCCGGTCAAGATACTAACTATGGCTACACCTTC
.	.	TRBV10-3	TRBJ2-3	CASYSGSTDTQYF	TGTGCCAGTTATAGCGGAAGCACAGATACGCAGTATTTT
.	.	TRBV28	TRBJ2-3	CASSQGSIDTQYF	TGTGCCAGCAGTCAAGGGAGCATAGATACGCAGTATTTT
.	.	TRBV5-1	TRBJ2-5	CASSLQLAETQYF	TGCGCCAGCAGTTTACAACTAGCCGAGACCCAGTACTTC
.	.	TRBV12-3/TRBV12-4	TRBJ1-5	CASTGDRNQPQHF	TGTGCCAGCACCGGGGACCGAAATCAGCCCCAGCATTTT
.	TRBD2	TRBV29-1	TRBJ2-5	CSVGGGDLSETQYF	TGCAGCGTTGGGGGAGGGGATCTTTCAGAGACCCAGTACTTC
few	.	TRBV12-3/TRBV12-4	TRBJ2-2	CASSSGTTDTGELFF	TGTGCCAGCAGTTCGGGGACGACGGACACCGGGGAGCTGTTTTTT
few	.	TRBV9	TRBJ2-1	CASSFFFEKDEQFF	TGTGCCAGCAGCTTTTTTTTTGAAAAGGATGAGCAGTTCTTC
.	TRBD2	TRBV7-2	TRBJ2-3	CASNLAGGPSDTQYF	TGTGCCAGCAACTTAGCGGGAGGGCCCTCAGATACGCAGTATTTT
.	.	TRBV9	TRBJ1-3	CDSSRQALSGNTIYF	TGTGACAGCAGCCGACAGGCTCTCTCTGGAAACACCATATATTTT
.	TRBD2	TRBV10-3	TRBJ2-3	CAISESKTSGFGTDTQYF	TGTGCCATCAGTGAGTCAAAGACTAGCGGCTTTGGTACAGATACGCAGTATTTT